This T cell receptor beta chain was documented in a study of cytomegalovirus exposure and HLA in healthy donors. Study-level information: Sequencing of roughly 180 million T cells in an earlier analysis found 100 million or so unique TCR beta sequences. Study-level results: Apparent HLA restriction characterized most CMV-associated TCR beta chains in a later analysis. HLA alleles showed associations with 15,000 to 20,000 TCR beta sequences in a later analysis, at a 0.05 false discovery rate.

13 Jbeta primers and 60 Vbeta primers were used for the PCR. Clones were read by immunoSEQ multiplex PCR, and TCRdb kept only the in-frame ones, dropping some. Of around 150,000 clones listed, 60% to 80% are singletons. With regard to this clone: Its antigen is still unknown.

The sequence came from a woman in her forties in good health and CMV-seronegative. Sequencing used PBMCs.

Here the CDR3 reads CASSPAGRGVHEQYF. The DNA for the CDR3 is TGTGCCAGCAGCCCAGCCGGGAGGGGAGTGCACGAGCAGTACTTC. The chain uses TRBV7-8 and TRBJ2-7; TRBD2 agrees at 8 bases. Trimming removed 5 bases from V and 5 bases from J; junction bases left unmatched: 11. The CDR3 extends over 15 amino acids. Germline CDR1 and CDR2: SGHVS and FQNEAQ. The complete variable domain, with remaining parts taken from reference TRBV7-8 and TRBJ2-7, reads GAGVSQSPRYKVAKRGQDVALRCDPISGHVSLFWYQQALGQGPEFLTYFQNEAQLDKSGLPSDRFFAERPEGSVSTLKIQRTQQEDSAVYLCASSPAGRGVHEQYFGPGTRLTVT.